A selection of T cell receptor beta chains follows, all from one sample in a study of T cells in localized non-small cell lung cancer. Libraries were prepared by immunoSEQ multiplex PCR; TCRdb keeps only in-frame clonotypes and omits some of them. The sample holds about 52,000 clones, about nine tenths seen once. The sequences come from peripheral blood, collected before any cancer treatment. The receptors were gathered from a male donor aged 60 or over with stage III squamous cell lung carcinoma. The CDR3 runs from the conserved cysteine through the conserved F or W. Each record gives: clone size, D gene, V gene, J gene, CDR3 DNA, CDR3 protein. D genes are given only for firm matches. Only some rows state a clone size, as once, few, many or a class for expanded clones.

>-|-|TRBV12-2|TRBJ1-5
TGTGCAAGTCGCTTAGTTGCGGGTACCCATCAGCCCCAGCATTTT
CASRLVAGTHQPQHF
>-|TRBD1|TRBV18|TRBJ1-5
TGTGCCAGCTCCACGACAGGGCATAGCAATCAGCCCCAGCATTTT
CASSTTGHSNQPQHF
>-|-|TRBV4-2|TRBJ2-3
TGTGCCAGCAGCCAAGTGAGGGGGAGGACAGATACGCAGTATTTT
CASSQVRGRTDTQYF
>-|-|TRBV4-2|TRBJ2-3
TGTGCCAGCAGCCAACAGCCCGGGGCGAGGGGAGATACGCAGTATTTT
CASSQQPGARGDTQYF
>-|TRBD1|TRBV5-8|TRBJ1-4
TGTGCCAGCAGCTTGGAGGGACAGGGTTCAGAAAAACTGTTTTTT
CASSLEGQGSEKLFF
>-|-|TRBV4-1|TRBJ2-3
TGCGCCAGCAGCCCGTGGGTAACCGGGAATACGCAGTATTTT
CASSPWVTGNTQYF
>-|-|TRBV7-2|TRBJ1-5
TGTGCCAGCAGCTTAGACCGGGCAGGGCATAATCAGCCCCAGCATTTT
CASSLDRAGHNQPQHF
>-|-|TRBV30|TRBJ2-3
TGTGCCTGGAGTCCGGGAACTAACACAGATACGCAGTATTTT
CAWSPGTNTDTQYF
>-|-|TRBV9|TRBJ2-1
TGTGCCAGCAGCGTAGAAAAGGGAATATGGGGGGAGCAGTTCTTC
CASSVEKGIWGEQFF
>few|-|TRBV9|TRBJ1-2
TGTGCCAGCAGCGTAGAACCGGAGGGCTATGGCTACACCTTC
CASSVEPEGYGYTF
>once|-|TRBV4-1|TRBJ1-2
TGCGCCAGCAGCCAAGATGTTGCGTACGGCTACACCTTC
CASSQDVAYGYTF
>-|TRBD1|TRBV30|TRBJ1-2
TGTGCCTGGAGTGTTGGGGGACAGTCCTATGGCTACACCTTC
CAWSVGGQSYGYTF
>-|-|TRBV6-5|TRBJ2-7
TGTGCCAGCAGTTCACAGGGCGTCGAGCAGTACTTC
CASSSQGVEQYF
>few|-|TRBV6-5|TRBJ1-5
TGTGCCAGCAGGATAAGGGAGTATAGCAATCAGCCCCAGCATTTT
CASRIREYSNQPQHF
>-|-|TRBV25-1|TRBJ2-5
TGTGCCAGCAGTGAAATTTTCAAAGAGACCCAGTACTTC
CASSEIFKETQYF
>few|-|TRBV5-4|TRBJ1-1
TGTGCCAGCAGGTCCTCACCGAACACTGAAGCTTTCTTT
CASRSSPNTEAFF
>-|-|TRBV9|TRBJ2-2
TGTGCCAGCAGCGTTGCCCAATCCACCGGGGAGCTGTTTTTT
CASSVAQSTGELFF
>few|-|TRBV30|TRBJ1-1
TGTGCCTGGAGTGTACTTGACCCAAGCGAGGTCACTGAAGCTTTCTTT
CAWSVLDPSEVTEAFF
>-|-|TRBV25-1|TRBJ2-5
TGTGCCAGCAGTGATCCTTGGACGTCCCAGTACTTC
CASSDPWTSQYF
>-|-|TRBV5-1|TRBJ2-7
TGCGCCAGCAGCTTGCCGGGACTCCCCCAAGAGCAGTACTTC
CASSLPGLPQEQYF
>once|-|TRBV28|TRBJ1-4
TGTGCCAGCAGTTTTACTAATGAAAAACTGTTTTTT
CASSFTNEKLFF
>few|-|TRBV4-2|TRBJ1-2
TGTGCCAGCAGCCAGGGGACGTATGGCTACACCTTC
CASSQGTYGYTF
>-|-|TRBV7-9|TRBJ2-3
TGTGCCATCGGGCTGACTGGCACAGATACGCAGTATTTT
CAIGLTGTDTQYF
>-|TRBD1|TRBV7-2|TRBJ1-4
TGTGCCAGCAGCCGGACAGGGACTAATGAAAAACTGTTTTTT
CASSRTGTNEKLFF
>-|TRBD1|TRBV9|TRBJ2-7
TGTGCCAGCAGCACAGTGGGACAGGGAGGCGAGCAGTACTTC
CASSTVGQGGEQYF
>once|-|TRBV30|TRBJ1-2
TGTGCCTCTAATGGGGCGAACTATGGCTACACCTTC
CASNGANYGYTF
>-|-|TRBV19|TRBJ1-2
TGTGCCAGTAGTTCCGAGGGGGGGGTAGTCTATGGCTACACCTTC
CASSSEGGVVYGYTF
>-|-|TRBV12-5|TRBJ1-5
TGTACTAGTGGTTTTAATAGCAATCAGCCCCAGCATTTT
CTSGFNSNQPQHF
>-|-|TRBV2|TRBJ1-2
TGTGCCAGCAGTGAAGGTGATGGCTACACCTTC
CASSEGDGYTF
>-|TRBD2|TRBV27|TRBJ2-5
TGTGCCAGCAGTCCGTTAGCGGGGCTCCAGACCCAGTACTTC
CASSPLAGLQTQYF
>-|-|TRBV6-6|TRBJ1-1
TGTGCCAGCAGTTACATGGTGAACACTGAAGCTTTCTTT
CASSYMVNTEAFF
>-|TRBD1|TRBV5-1|TRBJ2-1
TGCGCCAGCAGCTTTGGACAGGTTATCAATGAGCAGTTCTTC
CASSFGQVINEQFF
>once|TRBD2|TRBV19|TRBJ2-1
TGTGCCAGTGGTCGCGGGGGGGCCGCTGAGCAGTTCTTC
CASGRGGAAEQFF
>once|TRBD1|TRBV5-4|TRBJ1-2
TGTGCCAGCAGCCCCGCAACCCGGACAGGGAACTATGGCTACACCTTC
CASSPATRTGNYGYTF
>few|TRBD2|TRBV11-2|TRBJ2-3
TGTGCCAGCAGCTTGGGAGCCCGGGGGGCAGATACGCAGTATTTT
CASSLGARGADTQYF
>-|-|TRBV5-1|TRBJ1-2
TGCGCCAGCAGCTTGGGGGGCGCAGGGCGGAGTGGCTACACCTTC
CASSLGGAGRSGYTF
>-|-|TRBV6-6|TRBJ1-2
TGTGCCAGCAGTTACCTGGGCAGGGAGGATGGCTACACCTTC
CASSYLGREDGYTF